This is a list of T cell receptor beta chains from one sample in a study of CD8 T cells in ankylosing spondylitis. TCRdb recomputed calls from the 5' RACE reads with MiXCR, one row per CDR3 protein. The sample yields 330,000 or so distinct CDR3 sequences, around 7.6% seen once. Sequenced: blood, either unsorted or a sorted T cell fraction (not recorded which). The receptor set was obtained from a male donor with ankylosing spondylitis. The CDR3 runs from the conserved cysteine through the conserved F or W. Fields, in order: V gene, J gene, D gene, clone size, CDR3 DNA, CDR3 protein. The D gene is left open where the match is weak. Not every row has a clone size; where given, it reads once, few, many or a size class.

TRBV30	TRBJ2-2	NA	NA	TGTGCCTGGTTCGCCCCGGAATATACGAACACCGGGGAGCTGTTTTTT	CAWFAPEYTNTGELFF
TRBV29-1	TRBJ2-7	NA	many	TGCAGCGTTGAAAGTTTGGGCGGCCTGGGGTCCTACGAGCAGTACTTC	CSVESLGGLGSYEQYF
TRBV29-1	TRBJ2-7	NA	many	TGCAGCGTTGAAGGGACACAATACGAGCAGTACTTC	CSVEGTQYEQYF
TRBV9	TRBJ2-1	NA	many	TGTGCCAGCAGCGCTAACAGGGAAAGCAATGAGCAGTTCTTC	CASSANRESNEQFF
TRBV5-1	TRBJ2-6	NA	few	TGCGCCAGCAGCTTGGCTGTCAGGGCCTTAACTTCTGGGGCCAACGTCCTGACTTTC	CASSLAVRALTSGANVLTF
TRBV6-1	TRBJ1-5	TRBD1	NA	TGTGCCAGCAATACCGACAGGGGCAGAAATCAGCCCCAGCATTTT	CASNTDRGRNQPQHF
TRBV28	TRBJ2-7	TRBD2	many	TGTGCCAGCAAGACTATAGCGGGACCCTACGAGCAGTACTTC	CASKTIAGPYEQYF
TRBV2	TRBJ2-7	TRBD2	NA	TGTGCCAGCAGTGAAGATTGGGAACTAGCGGGGACCTACGAGCAGTACTTC	CASSEDWELAGTYEQYF
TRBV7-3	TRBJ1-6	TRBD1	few	TGTGCCAGCAGCACTCAGGGGGCCGGTAATTCACCCCTCCACTTT	CASSTQGAGNSPLHF
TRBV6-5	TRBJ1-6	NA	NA	TGTGCCAGCAGTTACTCGATATCGGCAGCGGATAATTCACCCCTCCACTTT	CASSYSISAADNSPLHF
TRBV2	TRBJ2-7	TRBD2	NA	TGTGCCGGCGCCTCCGGGACTAGCAGCTACGAGCAGTACTTC	CAGASGTSSYEQYF
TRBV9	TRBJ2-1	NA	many	TGTGCCAGCAGCGTAGACGGCTCCTACAATGAGCAGTTCTTC	CASSVDGSYNEQFF